The 28 T cell receptor beta chains reported below all come from one sample, sequenced in a study of vaccination and CD4 T cells after COVID-19. With the Oncomine TCR Beta short-read assay, DNA from cultured CD4+ T cells was sequenced. TCRdb itself ran the PCR reads through MiXCR, one entry per CDR3 protein. The top ten clones hold around 12% of a sample with approximately 15,000 distinct CDR3 sequences, 48% of them seen once. These receptors' targets are unknown. The treatment denotes: approximately nine-day PBMC culture with coronavirus spike peptide pools or control peptides (ViraFEST assay). The sample consisted of CD4+ T cells from blood, cultured in vitro. The receptors stem from a human donor who had recovered from COVID-19.

The V gene is TRBV2, the J gene TRBJ2-2, with 11 bases identical to TRBD2. With V trimmed by 3 bases and J by 3 bases, 12 bases remained unmatched. The CDR3 is 19 residues long. From germline, CDR1 is SNHLY and CDR2 FYNNEI. CDR3 loop: CASSDNRASGGPYTGELFF. CDR3 bases: TGTGCCAGCAGTGATAATCGGGCTAGCGGGGGGCCCTACACCGGGGAGCTGTTTTTT.

The J gene is TRBJ1-3, the V gene TRBV21-1; the table's D call, TRBD1, was not checked against the DNA. TRBV21-1 is shown as a pseudogene. The CDR3 consists of 16 residues. Here the CDR3 reads CASSKEVDRRGNTIYF. The CDR3 region has the DNA TGTGCCAGCAGCAAAGAAGTAGACAGGAGGGGAAACACCATATATTTT.

This sequence joins TRBV9 and TRBJ1-2; D gene ambiguous. V was trimmed by 0 bases and J by 8 bases, leaving 11 bases between them. This CDR3 spans 13 amino acids. Germline CDR1 SGDLS, CDR2 YYNGEE. CDR3: CASSVDGPGGYTF. CDR3 nucleotide sequence: TGTGCCAGCAGCGTAGACGGCCCTGGGGGCTACACCTTC.

This chain links TRBV6-4 with TRBJ2-3, with 13 bases aligning to TRBD2. Germline CDR1 MRHNA, CDR2 SNTAGT. This CDR3 has 17 amino acids. V dropped 4 bases and J dropped 5; count of bases not matched to a gene: 9. The CDR3 DNA reads TGTGCCAGCAGTGTAACCGGGACTAGCGGGATAGGAGATACGCAGTATTTT. Its translation is CASSVTGTSGIGDTQYF.

The gene calls are TRBV11-3 and TRBJ2-1, with D perhaps TRBD1 (6 bases). CDR1 and CDR2 from the germline V gene are SGHNT and YENEEA. CDR3 length equals 16 residues. Trimming pared 5 bases from V and 2 bases from J, leaving 16 bases between. The CDR3, as DNA: TGTGCCAGCAGCCCATCACAGGGAAAGGCCTACAATGAGCAGTTCTTC. This encodes CASSPSQGKAYNEQFF.

CDR3 DNA: TGTGCCAGCAGGCAGGGGGCTGGTAACTATGGCTACACCTTC. This gives the protein CASRQGAGNYGYTF. The chain uses TRBV12-3 or TRBV12-4 and TRBJ1-2, with TRBD1 matching over 8 bases. This CDR3 comprises 14 residues. V dropped 6 bases and J dropped 1; count of bases not matched to a gene: 4.

The CDR3: CATSGGTNTGELFF. CDR3 DNA sequence: TGTGCCACCAGTGGGGGAACGAACACCGGGGAGCTGTTTTTT. The chain is built from TRBV24-1 and TRBJ2-2, with D unclear. This CDR3 is 14 amino acids long. Trimming cost V 5 bases and J 0 bases, with 6 bases left between them. Germline values: CDR1 KGHDR, CDR2 SFDVKD.

This chain links TRBV19 with TRBJ1-4; a weak D match, TRBD1 (5 bases). The CDR3 covers 12 residues. Germline V gene data show CDR1 as LNHDA and CDR2 as SQIVND (reference sequence). The V gene lost 2 bases and the J gene lost 10 bases, with 8 bases spanning the gap. CDR3 protein: CASSIPQGKLFF. The CDR3 DNA follows: TGTGCCAGTAGTATACCTCAGGGAAAACTGTTTTTT.

The J gene is TRBJ2-5, the V gene TRBV7-9, with TRBD2 identical over 15 bases. In germline, CDR1 is SEHNR, CDR2 FQNEAQ (reference sequence). Losses at the gene ends were 6 bases for V and 5 bases for J; bases not matched to a gene: 1. The CDR3 is made up of 14 amino acids. The CDR3 loop reads CASRGTSGGETQYF. CDR3 in DNA: TGTGCCAGCAGAGGGACTAGCGGGGGGGAGACCCAGTACTTC.

V is TRBV12-3 or TRBV12-4 and J is TRBJ1-6, with a weak D call TRBD1 (6 bases). This CDR3 has 14 residues. V lost 4 bases to trimming and J lost 9 bases, with 13 bases between them. CDR3 nucleotides: TGTGCCAGCAGTTCATCAGGACAGCTTTCACCCCTCCACTTT. The encoded protein is CASSSSGQLSPLHF.

Of note for this clonotype: Compared with germline, one end of the junction differs, possibly owing to a read error. The gene calls are TRBV20-1 and TRBJ2-5; TRBD1 agrees at 11 bases. The CDR3 length is 16 residues. CDR1 and CDR2 from the germline V gene are DFQATT and SNEGSKA (reference sequence). For the CDR3, the DNA is TGCAGTGCTCCGAACCCCCGGACAGGGGGCCTGGAGACCCAGTGCTTC. As protein: CSAPNPRTGGLETQCF.

This clonotype has a handful of counts. Here the CDR3 reads CASSPPTGPASTEAFF. Written as DNA, the CDR3 is TGTGCCAGCTCACCACCGACAGGCCCCGCAAGTACTGAAGCTTTCTTT. V usage is TRBV18 and J usage is TRBJ1-1, with TRBD1 as a possible D gene (6 bases). The CDR3 has 16 residues. Per the germline V gene, CDR1 is KGHSH and CDR2 is LQKENI. V dropped 0 bases and J dropped 5 bases, with 16 bases sitting between them. Supplemented by reference TRBV18 and TRBJ1-1, the full variable domain reads NAGVMQNPRHLVRRRGQEARLRCSPMKGHSHVYWYRQLPEEGLKFMVYLQKENIIDESGMPKERFSAEFPKEGPSILRIQQVVRGDSAAYFCASSPPTGPASTEAFFGQGTRLTVV.

The chain has TRBV6-2 or TRBV6-3 and TRBJ2-7, with 7 bases that match TRBD1. This CDR3 is 14 amino acids long. The ends lost 5 bases at V and 2 bases at J; junction bases unmatched: 6. Germline CDR1 and CDR2: MNHEY and SVGEGT. For the CDR3, the DNA is TGTGCCAGCAGTCCCGGGACAGTGACCTACGAGCAGTACTTC. Its translation is CASSPGTVTYEQYF.

The chain uses TRBV24-1 and TRBJ2-5, with 9 bases fitting TRBD1. The CDR3 sequence is 15 residues long. Looked up from germline, CDR1 is KGHDR and CDR2 is SFDVKD. Germline trimming cut 3 bases from V and 4 bases from J; bases unmatched to any gene: 5. CDR3 bases: TGTGCCACCAGTGATATGGGACAGGGATCAGAGACCCAGTACTTC. Encoded protein: CATSDMGQGSETQYF.

This clonotype came up a few times. V gene TRBV19 combines with J gene TRBJ1-2, with 8 bases that match TRBD1. Germline CDR1 is LNHDA and CDR2 is SQIVND (reference sequence). The V gene end was trimmed by 7 bases and the J gene end by 8 bases; junction bases not matched to a gene: 9. This CDR3 has 13 amino acids. The CDR3 DNA is TGTGCCAGTACCGGACAGGGAAGAGTCGGCTACACCTTC. Amino acids: CASTGQGRVGYTF.

The chain couples TRBV5-4 to TRBJ2-7; D gene ambiguous. This CDR3 has 14 residues. The V end was cut by 1 base, the J end by 1 base, with 9 bases between. Germline assignment: CDR1 SGHNT and CDR2 YYREEE (reference sequence). The CDR3 DNA reads as TGTGCCAGCAGCTTGCAGATGGGTTCCTACGAGCAGTACTTC. It specifies CASSLQMGSYEQYF.

J is TRBJ2-3 and V is TRBV2; the D is unclear. Trimming removed 1 base from V and 0 bases from J, with 8 bases in between. Per the germline V gene, CDR1 is SNHLY and CDR2 is FYNNEI. The CDR3 runs to 15 residues. The CDR3 region has the DNA TGTGCCAGCAGTGAAGGGCAAACTAGCACAGATACGCAGTATTTT. This gives the protein CASSEGQTSTDTQYF. The whole variable domain, filled in from reference TRBV2 and TRBJ2-3, reads EPEVTQTPSHQVTQMGQEVILRCVPISNHLYFYWYRQILGQKVEFLVSFYNNEISEKSEIFDDQFSVERPDGSNFTLKIRSTKLEDSAMYFCASSEGQTSTDTQYFGPGTRLTVL.

V is TRBV11-3 and J is TRBJ2-3; a possible D gene is TRBD1 (6 bases). This CDR3 spans 14 amino acids. Germline V gene lookup returns CDR1 SGHNT and CDR2 YENEEA. V shed 4 bases and J shed 4 bases, with 12 bases lying between them. CDR3 sequence (DNA): TGTGCCAGCAGCTCAACAGGGACGGCAGATACGCAGTATTTT. It encodes CASSSTGTADTQYF.

This clonotype occurred a few times. The CDR3 DNA reads as TGTGCCAGCAGCCACGACAGGGGCCGGTTGAACACTGAAGCTTTCTTT. It specifies CASSHDRGRLNTEAFF. The rearrangement uses TRBV7-2 and TRBJ1-1; 8 bases line up with TRBD1. V dropped 5 bases and J dropped 0; count of bases not matched to a gene: 8. CDR1 is SGHTA and CDR2 is FQGNSA in the germline V gene. The CDR3 consists of 16 residues.

The chain recombines TRBV29-1 with TRBJ2-3; 11 positions match TRBD2. The CDR3 has 13 residues. V shed 7 bases and J 5 bases; nucleotides not matched to a gene: 5. Germline assignment: CDR1 SQVTM and CDR2 ANQGSEA. The DNA of the CDR3 is TGCAGCGAGACTAGCGGGATGGTAGATACGCAGTATTTT. It codes for CSETSGMVDTQYF.

This rearrangement joins TRBV10-3 to TRBJ2-7; 7 nucleotides match TRBD2. The J segment lost 4 bases and the V segment lost 10 bases, leaving 10 bases of the junction unmatched. The CDR3 length is 13 residues. Germline assignment: CDR1 ENHRY and CDR2 SYGVKD. The CDR3 region is CATREREGYEQYF. DNA of the CDR3: TGTGCCACCAGGGAGAGGGAGGGTTACGAGCAGTACTTC.

This chain uses TRBV7-2 with TRBJ1-2, with unresolved D. The V and J ends lost 5 bases and 8 bases respectively, with 15 bases between them. CDR3 length: 13 residues. Germline-derived CDR1 and CDR2 are SGHTA and FQGNSA. The CDR3 region has the DNA TGTGCCAGCAGCCAAGTAGGACGTTGGGGCTACACCTTC. Protein: CASSQVGRWGYTF.

This clonotype was seen more than once but under ten times. V usage is TRBV6-4 and J usage is TRBJ2-3, with 14 positions matching TRBD2. CDR1 MRHNA and CDR2 SNTAGT come from the germline V gene. This CDR3 is 16 amino acids long. J lost 1 base, V lost 11 bases, and 8 bases had no gene match. CDR3 DNA sequence: TGTGCCTCGAGCGGGACTAGCGGGAGTGGCACAGATACGCAGTATTTT. Translation: CASSGTSGSGTDTQYF.

The V and J genes are TRBV20-1 and TRBJ2-7; 11 nucleotides line up with TRBD1. The CDR3 has 15 residues. V was pared by 0 bases and J by 6 bases, with 7 bases of the junction left unmatched. Germline V lookup: CDR1 DFQATT, CDR2 SNEGSKA (reference sequence). CDR3 sequence reads: CSARDMDRGLSEQYF. In nucleotides, the CDR3 is TGCAGTGCTAGAGATATGGACAGGGGGCTGTCCGAGCAGTACTTC.

This rearrangement joins TRBV6-1 to TRBJ2-7; 12 nucleotides match TRBD1. Germline V CDR1 and CDR2: MNHNS, SASEGT. V gave up 6 bases and J gave up 2 bases; unmatched junction bases: 8. The CDR3 runs to 16 residues. CDR3 nucleotides: TGTGCCAGCAGCCCCGGGACAGGGGGCAAACCCTACGAGCAGTACTTC. This codes for CASSPGTGGKPYEQYF.

V gene TRBV24-1 combines with J gene TRBJ2-6, with unresolved D. The CDR3 sequence is 15 residues long. Germline V lookup: CDR1 KGHDR, CDR2 SFDVKD. Trimming took off 2 bases at V and 0 bases at J, with 4 bases between the two ends. CDR3 residues: CATSDWGSGANVLTF. CDR3 sequence (DNA): TGTGCCACCAGTGATTGGGGCTCTGGGGCCAACGTCCTGACTTTC.

This clonotype was picked up a small number of times. J is TRBJ2-7 and V is TRBV20-1; 9 bases are a match to TRBD2. The J segment lost 7 bases and the V segment lost 5 bases, leaving 9 bases of the junction unmatched. The CDR3 spans 13 residues. Germline-derived CDR1 and CDR2 are DFQATT and SNEGSKA (reference sequence). CDR3 loop: CSAGGSGRSEQYF. For the CDR3, the DNA is TGCAGTGCTGGAGGTAGCGGGAGATCGGAGCAGTACTTC.

This clonotype was observed a handful of times. This chain links TRBV2 with TRBJ1-2, with 7 nucleotides matching TRBD1. CDR3 length equals 14 residues. Germline V gives CDR1 SNHLY, CDR2 FYNNEI. The J segment lost 3 bases and the V segment lost 7 bases, leaving 8 bases of the junction unmatched. Here the CDR3 reads CASKPTGIDYGYTF. The CDR3 DNA is TGTGCCAGCAAACCGACAGGGATAGACTATGGCTACACCTTC.